Shown below are 17 T cell receptor beta chains from a single sample sequenced in a study of T cell responses to AZD1222 COVID-19 vaccine. Sequencing used immunoSEQ multiplex PCR; TCRdb keeps in-frame clones, though not all of them. The sample contains around 99,000 clones, approximately 92% of which appear only once. Sequenced material: peripheral blood, taken on day 0 of AZD1222 vaccination. The receptors derive from an adult in good health.

The chain joins TRBV6-4 to TRBJ2-5, with D unresolved. This CDR3 region has 16 residues. The V end was cut by 3 bases, the J end by 2 bases, with 16 bases between. Germline loops: CDR1 MRHNA, CDR2 SNTAGT. CDR3 in amino acids: CASSDYHPSAQETQYF. In nucleotides, the CDR3 is TGTGCCAGCAGTGATTATCATCCCTCAGCTCAAGAGACCCAGTACTTC.

The rearrangement uses TRBV5-4 and TRBJ1-1, with 7 positions matching TRBD1. Germline V gene data show CDR1 as SGHNT and CDR2 as YYREEE (reference sequence). Trimming removed 4 bases from V and 3 bases from J; junction bases left unmatched: 6. This CDR3 has 14 residues. The CDR3 DNA follows: TGTGCCAGCAGCCAGGATACAGGGGACACTGAAGCTTTCTTT. Translation gives CASSQDTGDTEAFF. Looking up the rest from reference TRBV5-4 and TRBJ1-1 gives the full variable domain: ETGVTQSPTHLIKTRGQQVTLRCSSQSGHNTVSWYQQALGQGPQFIFQYYREEENGRGNFPPRFSGLQFPNYSSELNVNALELDDSALYLCASSQDTGDTEAFFGQGTRLTVV.

The chain employs TRBV25-1 and TRBJ2-7; tentative D call: TRBD2 (5 bases). Deletions cut 4 bases from V and 1 base from J, with 14 bases between. CDR1 is MGHDK and CDR2 is SYGVNS in the germline V gene. There are 15 residues in the CDR3. The CDR3 sequence: CASSARGPISYEQYF. In nucleotides, the CDR3 is TGTGCCAGCAGTGCTCGGGGTCCGATTTCCTACGAGCAGTACTTC.

The rearrangement links TRBV4-1 to TRBJ2-7, with D perhaps matching TRBD2 (6 bases). There are 15 residues in the CDR3. V lost 0 bases, J lost 3 bases, and 12 bases lay in between. Germline V lookup: CDR1 MGHRA, CDR2 YSYEKL. DNA for the CDR3: TGCGCCAGCAGCCAAGATCCGGAGGGTCTCTACGAGCAGTACTTC. This encodes CASSQDPEGLYEQYF.

This sequence joins TRBV30 and TRBJ1-1, with no clear D. Germline CDR1 is GTSNPN and CDR2 is SVGIG (reference sequence). V was clipped by 1 base and J by 2 bases, with 11 bases between them. The CDR3 runs 14 residues. The CDR3 nucleotides are TGTGCCTGGAGTGCCCTAAACAGTAACACTGAAGCTTTCTTT. This sequence encodes CAWSALNSNTEAFF.

J is TRBJ1-3 and V is TRBV30; a weak D match, TRBD1 (6 bases). Germline V gene data show CDR1 as GTSNPN and CDR2 as SVGIG (reference sequence). The V end was cut by 3 bases, the J end by 2 bases, with 14 bases between. The CDR3 has 15 amino acids. CDR3 loop: CAWRDSVKTGNTIYF. DNA of the CDR3: TGTGCCTGGAGGGACAGTGTTAAAACTGGAAACACCATATATTTT.

The chain couples TRBV2 to TRBJ1-6; unclear D gene. The V end was cut by 8 bases, the J end by 9 bases, with 20 bases between. The CDR3 runs to 15 residues. CDR1 and CDR2 (germline): SNHLY, FYNNEI. The CDR3 sequence is CASAKGTVVGSPLHF. The CDR3 nucleotides are TGTGCCAGCGCAAAGGGCACAGTCGTTGGTTCACCCCTCCACTTT.

The rearrangement joins TRBV4-1 to TRBJ2-1; 14 bases are shared with TRBD2. Trimming removed 0 bases from V and 7 bases from J; junction bases left unmatched: 5. This CDR3 region has 17 residues. CDR1 MGHRA and CDR2 YSYEKL come from the germline V gene. The CDR3 reads CASSQEVGLAGVNEQFF. In DNA, the CDR3 is TGCGCCAGCAGCCAAGAAGTGGGACTAGCGGGAGTTAATGAGCAGTTCTTC.

The chain joins TRBV19 to TRBJ1-5; D is uncertain. With 3 bases removed from V and 4 bases from J, the gap between germline ends came to 10 bases. The CDR3 has 14 residues. Germline loops: CDR1 LNHDA, CDR2 SQIVND (reference sequence). The DNA for the CDR3 is TGTGCCAGTAGTATCGTCGGGCAGAATCAGCCCCAGCATTTT. This sequence encodes CASSIVGQNQPQHF.

The genes are TRBV18 and TRBJ2-3, with 10 bases lining up with TRBD2. After removal of 2 bases from V and 2 bases from J, the junction contained 10 bases not matched to a gene. The CDR3 length is 18 residues. Germline V CDR1 and CDR2: KGHSH, LQKENI. In DNA form, the CDR3 reads TGTGCCAGCTCACCAAGGCGGACTAGCGGAACTATCACAGATACGCAGTATTTT. It codes for CASSPRRTSGTITDTQYF.

The count of this clone is one. The chain employs TRBV2 and TRBJ2-5, with no clear D. The CDR3 runs 13 residues. V shed 6 bases and J shed 2 bases, with 10 bases lying between them. Germline V gene lookup returns CDR1 SNHLY and CDR2 FYNNEI. The CDR3 nucleotides are TGTGCCAGCAGAGCAGGCAGACAAGAGACCCAGTACTTC. It yields the protein CASRAGRQETQYF.

The chain links TRBV5-8 to TRBJ1-2; D not resolved. This CDR3 region has 12 residues. Trimming removed 0 bases at V and 4 bases at J, with 4 bases between. Germline V lookup: CDR1 SGHTS, CDR2 YDEGEE. The CDR3 loop is CASSLEVYGYTF. The CDR3 DNA reads TGTGCCAGCAGCTTGGAGGTCTATGGCTACACCTTC.

The chain joins TRBV29-1 to TRBJ2-5; the D gene is possibly TRBD2 (5 bases). Germline V gives CDR1 SQVTM, CDR2 ANQGSEA. The V and J ends lost 4 bases and 5 bases respectively, with 11 bases between them. CDR3 size: 12 residues. Here the CDR3 reads CSVVEPGETQYF. The CDR3 bases are TGCAGCGTTGTTGAGCCGGGGGAGACCCAGTACTTC.

The chain recombines TRBV19 with TRBJ2-5; D possibly corresponds to TRBD2 (5 bases). Germline-derived CDR1 and CDR2 are LNHDA and SQIVND (reference sequence). V was cut by 6 bases and J by 0 bases, with 17 bases left in between. The CDR3 is 16 amino acids. The CDR3: CASRKKDSWYQETQYF. Here the CDR3 DNA reads TGTGCCAGTAGGAAAAAGGACTCATGGTACCAAGAGACCCAGTACTTC.

The chain links TRBV5-4 to TRBJ2-3; no clear D gene. CDR1 is SGHNT and CDR2 is YYREEE in the germline V gene (reference sequence). Trimming cost V 1 base and J 3 bases, with 6 bases left between them. There are 13 residues in the CDR3. The CDR3 reads CASSLIGTDTQYF. The CDR3, as DNA: TGTGCCAGCAGCTTGATAGGGACAGATACGCAGTATTTT.

The V and J genes are TRBV19 and TRBJ1-2; possibly TRBD1 for D (6 bases). V was trimmed by 4 bases and J by 5 bases, leaving 11 bases between them. Per the germline V gene, CDR1 is LNHDA and CDR2 is SQIVND (reference sequence). The CDR3 runs 13 residues. This CDR3 reads CASSRTAKYGYTF. The CDR3 DNA sequence: TGTGCCAGTAGTAGGACAGCAAAGTATGGCTACACCTTC.

J is TRBJ1-6 and V is TRBV7-9; D not certain. Trimming took 2 bases from V and 9 from J, leaving 11 bases between them. The germline V gene has CDR1 SEHNR and CDR2 FQNEAQ (reference sequence). The CDR3 length is 14 residues. In DNA, the CDR3 is TGTGCCAGCAGCTTAACGGGTGGGAGTTCACCCCTCCACTTT. This gives the protein CASSLTGGSSPLHF.